Shown below are 22 T cell receptor beta chains from a single sample sequenced in a study of shared clonotypes between healthy human individuals. TCRdb keeps only in-frame clones here, not all; method: immunoSEQ multiplex PCR. The data show fewer than 550,000 clones, approximately 79% seen once. What was sequenced was PBMCs. Receptor source: a woman in her thirties or forties in good health. Some clones in this sample may be carry-over from other donors' samples.

This chain connects TRBV28 to TRBJ2-5; 7 bases fit TRBD1. TRBJ2-7 matches the DNA end more closely, so the J call is doubtful. CDR3 length: 14 amino acids. Germline lookup yields CDR1 MDHEN and CDR2 SYDVKM. The CDR3 is CASNRGGIIYEQYF. The CDR3 nucleotides are TGTGCCAGCAACAGGGGCGGTATCATCTACGAGCAGTACTTC.

This chain connects TRBV7-8 to TRBJ1-6; no reliable D call. Germline V CDR1 and CDR2: SGHVS, FQNEAQ. The CDR3 is made up of 15 amino acids. Trimming removed 2 bases at V and 4 bases at J, with 9 bases between. CDR3 nucleotides: TGTGCCAGCAGCTTAAGGATACAGTATAATTCACCCCTCCACTTT. It translates to CASSLRIQYNSPLHF.

The chain joins TRBV18 to TRBJ2-5, with D possibly matching TRBD2 (6 bases). This CDR3 region has 14 residues. CDR1 and CDR2 (germline): KGHSH, LQKENI. Trimming took off 4 bases at V and 5 bases at J, with 14 bases between the two ends. CDR3 nucleotide sequence: TGTGCCAGCTCACTCCAGGGAGGTGGCGAGACCCAGTACTTC. It specifies CASSLQGGGETQYF.

This clone has just a few counts. V usage is TRBV9 and J usage is TRBJ2-2, with a weak D call TRBD2 (5 bases). The CDR3 spans 14 residues. The germline V gene encodes CDR1 SGDLS and CDR2 YYNGEE. Trimming took off 4 bases at V and 4 bases at J, with 11 bases between the two ends. CDR3: CASSSRTFTGELFF. The CDR3 nucleotides read TGTGCCAGCAGCTCCCGGACTTTCACCGGGGAGCTGTTTTTT.

The rearrangement uses TRBV7-9 and TRBJ1-3; D not certain. CDR1 SEHNR and CDR2 FQNEAQ come from the germline V gene (reference sequence). Trimming stripped 3 bases from V and 2 bases from J, with 11 bases between. The CDR3 contains 15 residues. The CDR3 sequence: CASSFLGSAGNTIYF. CDR3 in DNA: TGTGCCAGCAGCTTTCTCGGTAGTGCTGGAAACACCATATATTTT.

The chain is built from TRBV2 and TRBJ1-5; 8 nucleotides match TRBD1. The CDR3 extends over 14 amino acids. The V and J ends lost 6 bases and 11 bases, in that order; junction bases with no gene match: 12. Looked up from germline, CDR1 is SNHLY and CDR2 is FYNNEI. The DNA for the CDR3 is TGTGCCAGCAGGCAATATGACAACAGGGGGACCCAGCATTTT. Translating it yields CASRQYDNRGTQHF.

V and J are TRBV7-8 and TRBJ2-1, with D maybe TRBD2 (6 bases). Germline V CDR1 and CDR2: SGHVS, FQNEAQ. V lost 0 bases and J 12 bases, leaving 15 bases between the germline ends. There are 14 residues in the CDR3. The CDR3: CASSLATGSGVQFF. CDR3 in DNA: TGTGCCAGCAGCTTAGCAACCGGGAGCGGCGTGCAGTTCTTC.

The V call is TRBV5-6, the J call TRBJ2-7, with 7 nucleotides matching TRBD1. This CDR3 is built from 13 residues. The J segment lost 5 bases and the V segment lost 4 bases, leaving 6 bases of the junction unmatched. CDR1 and CDR2 (germline): SGHDT, YYEEEE. The CDR3 region has the DNA TGTGCCAGCAGCCTAGACAGGGTCAACGAGCAGTACTTC. Protein product: CASSLDRVNEQYF.

V is TRBV7-9 and J is TRBJ2-7; TRBD1 agrees at 7 bases. The V gene's germline CDR1 is SEHNR and CDR2 FQNEAQ (reference sequence). V shed 5 bases, J shed 5 bases, and the junction held 12 bases outside the gene matches. This CDR3 contains 15 residues. The CDR3, as DNA: TGTGCCAGCAGCCCCCCCGGGGACAGCCGAAACGAGCAGTACTTC. It encodes CASSPPGDSRNEQYF.

This chain uses TRBV19 with TRBJ1-2; 9 nucleotides align to TRBD1. Unmatched junction bases numbered 13, after V lost 6 bases and J lost 5 bases. The CDR3 has 16 residues. Germline V CDR1 and CDR2: LNHDA, SQIVND (reference sequence). CDR3 coding DNA: TGTGCCAGTAGCCCACGGACAGGGGAAGGAGGGTATGGCTACACCTTC. It translates to CASSPRTGEGGYGYTF.

The gene calls are TRBV29-1 and TRBJ2-5; 7 bases align to TRBD1. Per germline, CDR1 SQVTM and CDR2 ANQGSEA. The V segment lost 7 bases and the J segment 4 bases; nucleotides outside the gene matches: 12. The CDR3 is made up of 14 amino acids. The CDR3 sequence: CSGSLQGMGETQYF. The CDR3 DNA reads as TGCAGCGGAAGCTTACAGGGGATGGGAGAGACCCAGTACTTC. Full variable domain (rest looked up from reference TRBV29-1 and TRBJ2-5): SAVISQKPSRDICQRGTSLTIQCQVDSQVTMMFWYRQQPGQSLTLIATANQGSEATYESGFVIDKFPISRPNLTFSTLTVSNMSPEDSSIYLCSGSLQGMGETQYFGPGTRLLVL.

This chain connects TRBV28 to TRBJ2-7, with a possible D match to TRBD1 (5 bases). The CDR3 loop spans 14 amino acids. CDR1 MDHEN and CDR2 SYDVKM come from the germline V gene. V lost 8 bases to trimming and J lost 1 base, with 15 bases between them. DNA of the CDR3: TGTGCCAGCGAAAGGGGCGACGTTTCCTACGAGCAGTACTTC. Its translation: CASERGDVSYEQYF.

This clone turned up a few times. For the CDR3, the DNA is TGTGCCAGCAGTTCAGGGACAGCCACCGGGGAGCTGTTTTTT. Residues: CASSSGTATGELFF. The V gene is TRBV6-5, the J gene TRBJ2-2, with 7 positions matching TRBD1. The CDR3 loop spans 14 amino acids. Germline trimming cut 4 bases from V and 4 bases from J; bases unmatched to any gene: 3. From germline, CDR1 is MNHEY and CDR2 SVGAGI.

In its sample, this clone was seen once. The gene calls are TRBV4-2 and TRBJ2-7, with D unresolved. The V gene lost 5 bases and the J gene lost 4 bases, with 12 bases spanning the gap. The CDR3 covers 13 residues. In germline, CDR1 is LGHNA, CDR2 YNFKEQ. CDR3 nucleotide sequence: TGTGCCAGCAGCGCAACAGACTCATACGAGCAGTACTTC. Translated, it gives CASSATDSYEQYF.

J is TRBJ1-3 and V is TRBV7-2; no clear D. The CDR3 runs 15 residues. Germline loops: CDR1 SGHTA, CDR2 FQGNSA. Trimming left V 7 bases short and J 1 base short, with 14 bases between. In DNA, the CDR3 is TGTGCCAGCAACTTCCTAGTGGGGTCTGGAAACACCATATATTTT. It is translated as CASNFLVGSGNTIYF.

This clone is a singleton in its sample. DNA of the CDR3: TGTGCCAGCAGCTTGGGGGGCCTGAGCGGGACCATTAATGAAAAACTGTTTTTT. Its protein product is CASSLGGLSGTINEKLFF. The chain recombines TRBV5-6 with TRBJ1-4, with TRBD1 as a possible D gene (5 bases). The length of the CDR3 is 18 residues. Germline V gives CDR1 SGHDT, CDR2 YYEEEE. The V and J ends lost 0 bases and 4 bases respectively, with 19 bases between them.

The V and J genes are TRBV19 and TRBJ2-3; D ambiguous. V was shortened by 2 bases and J by 6 bases, with 12 bases between the two germline ends. From germline, CDR1 is LNHDA and CDR2 SQIVND (reference sequence). There are 14 residues in the CDR3. The CDR3 loop is CASSIIASVDTQYF. The CDR3 bases are TGTGCCAGTAGTATAATCGCGAGCGTGGATACGCAGTATTTT.

The chain recombines TRBV7-9 with TRBJ2-1, with no clear D. The CDR3 length is 15 residues. With 0 bases removed from V and 0 bases from J, the gap between germline ends came to 6 bases. Germline loops: CDR1 SEHNR, CDR2 FQNEAQ (reference sequence). CDR3 residues: CASSLALSSYNEQFF. The CDR3 nucleotides are TGTGCCAGCAGCTTAGCCTTGAGCTCCTACAATGAGCAGTTCTTC.

The CDR3 DNA follows: TGTGCCAGCAGCTCGGGGGCGGGCTACGAGCAGTACTTC. Amino acids: CASSSGAGYEQYF. The rearrangement joins TRBV11-1 to TRBJ2-7, with D perhaps being TRBD1 or TRBD2 (6 bases each). Germline V gene sequence: CDR1 SGHAT, CDR2 FQDESV (reference sequence). CDR3 length: 13 amino acids. Between the trimmed V and J ends, which lost 4 bases and 3 bases, there was a span of 10 bases.

V is TRBV30 and J is TRBJ1-5; 7 bases align to TRBD1. Germline CDR1 reads GTSNPN; CDR2 reads SVGIG (reference sequence). V lost 0 bases, J lost 2 bases, and 7 bases stayed unmatched. CDR3 length: 16 residues. CDR3 amino acids: CAWSVRGTVGNQPQHF. CDR3 bases: TGTGCCTGGAGTGTACGTGGGACAGTCGGCAATCAGCCCCAGCATTTT.

V and J are TRBV9 and TRBJ2-7; 7 positions match TRBD2. The V gene end was trimmed by 3 bases and the J gene end by 2 bases; junction bases not matched to a gene: 8. Germline CDR1 is SGDLS and CDR2 is YYNGEE. The CDR3 is made up of 15 amino acids. This chain's CDR3 is CASSEGPSGTYEQYF. CDR3 DNA sequence: TGTGCCAGCAGCGAGGGACCTAGCGGAACCTACGAGCAGTACTTC.

V is TRBV19 and J is TRBJ2-7; weak D call: TRBD1 (6 bases). Trimming left V 2 bases short and J 3 bases short, with 11 bases between. CDR1 is LNHDA, CDR2 SQIVND, per germline (reference sequence). The CDR3 runs to 14 residues. In nucleotides, the CDR3 is TGTGCCAGTAGTATACAGGGGCCAGGCTACGAGCAGTACTTC. Translated: CASSIQGPGYEQYF.